Following are 8 T cell receptor beta chains from one sample sequenced in a study of Graves' ophthalmopathy and Graves' hyperthyroidism. Amplified material comprised TCR beta CDR3 regions derived from RNA transcripts. The authors performed first-round RT-PCR with HTBI primers and then a second-round multiplex PCR. TCRdb recomputed calls from the multiplex PCR reads with MiXCR, one row per CDR3 protein. The sample has around 670,000 distinct CDR3 sequences, 40% seen once. Sample: peripheral blood. These receptors were collected from an adult man with Graves' ophthalmopathy.

This clonotype was seen only a few times. CDR3 in amino acids: CASTLGASLNTGELFF. The CDR3 DNA sequence: TGTGCCAGCACATTAGGGGCCTCACTTAACACCGGGGAGCTGTTTTTT. J is TRBJ2-2 and V is TRBV11-2; D is perhaps TRBD1 (5 bases). The V end was cut by 7 bases, the J end by 2 bases, with 17 bases between. Germline CDR1 reads SGHAT; CDR2 reads FQNNGV. The CDR3 length is 16 residues.

V gene TRBV20-1 combines with J gene TRBJ2-5; D not certain. The CDR3 covers 14 residues. Germline CDR1 reads DFQATT; CDR2 reads SNEGSKA (reference sequence). Trimming cost V 6 bases and J 4 bases, with 18 bases left between them. The CDR3 loop reads CSASRVSVGETQYF. CDR3 coding DNA: TGCAGTGCCTCTAGAGTGTCGGTGGGAGAGACCCAGTACTTC.

This clonotype came up many times. This sequence joins TRBV7-2 and TRBJ1-5; D not certain. Trimming took off 5 bases at V and 7 bases at J, with 12 bases between the two ends. The CDR3 is made up of 13 amino acids. Germline values: CDR1 SGHTA, CDR2 FQGNSA. The CDR3 here is CASSPREEQPQHF. The DNA for the CDR3 is TGTGCCAGCAGCCCAAGGGAGGAGCAGCCCCAGCATTTT. The full variable domain, in which reference TRBV7-2 and TRBJ1-5 provide the parts outside the CDR3, is GAGVSQSPSNKVTEKGKDVELRCDPISGHTALYWYRQSLGQGLEFLIYFQGNSAPDKSGLPSDRFSAERTGGSVSTLTIQRTQQEDSAVYLCASSPREEQPQHFGDGTRLSIL.

The V gene is TRBV3-1, the J gene TRBJ1-2; D remains ambiguous. Germline V lookup: CDR1 LGHDT, CDR2 YNNKEL (reference sequence). The CDR3 loop spans 12 amino acids. Trimming shortened V by 0 bases and J by 5 bases, and 4 bases separated the two germline ends. The CDR3 loop reads CASSQEDYGYTF. CDR3 nucleotides: TGTGCCAGCAGCCAAGAAGATTATGGCTACACCTTC.

As concerns this clonotype: Relative to the germline gene, one junction end is altered; a read error may explain this. This chain uses TRBV7-9 with TRBJ1-4; possibly TRBD1 for D (5 bases). The CDR3 sequence is 14 residues long. Germline CDR1 and CDR2: SEHNR and FQNEAQ (reference sequence). CDR3 sequence (DNA): TGCGCCAGCAGCTTCTCAGGGTCTAATGAAAAACTGTTTTTT. It yields the protein CASSFSGSNEKLFF.

This clonotype was observed a few times. One end of the junction varies from germline; a read error may be responsible. The rearrangement links TRBV9 to TRBJ1-6; TRBD1 is a possible D gene (5 bases). This CDR3 contains 15 residues. Germline V lookup: CDR1 SGDLS, CDR2 YYNGEE. CDR3 loop: CASSQARGLNSPLHF. The CDR3 coding sequence is TGCGCCAGCAGCCAAGCCCGGGGACTTAATTCACCCCTCCACTTT.

This clonotype was seen many times. The chain joins TRBV7-9 to TRBJ2-6; possible D gene TRBD2, 5 bases. The CDR3 sequence is 15 residues long. With 4 bases removed from V and 2 bases from J, the gap between germline ends came to 9 bases. Germline V gives CDR1 SEHNR, CDR2 FQNEAQ (reference sequence). CDR3 in DNA: TGTGCCAGCAGCTACGAGGGAGCTGGGGCCAACGTCCTGACTTTC. Its protein product is CASSYEGAGANVLTF.

Of note for this clonotype: This sequence may be a read error, since a much larger clone differs from it by one base. No DNA is shown, since the ends of the CDR3 on it are uncertain; the CDR3 is the one TCRdb lists. The rearrangement joins TRBV12-3 or TRBV12-4 to TRBJ1-2. The CDR3 sequence runs 15 residues, both termini included. The CDR3 sequence is CASSVAAGSNYGHTF.